The text below deals with one T cell receptor beta chain. These data belong to a study of blood T cell repertoires in COVID-19. Study at large: Material from acute and convalescent COVID-19 was sourced from the United States, Italy and Spain.

Using immunoSEQ multiplex PCR, the repertoire was profiled, and TCRdb retains in-frame clones only, with some absent. Here the sample spans roughly 250,000 clones, over 75% being singletons. The CDR3 consists of 13 residues. Trimming removed 6 bases at V and 11 bases at J, with 14 bases between. Germline lookup yields CDR1 MNHEY and CDR2 SVGAGI. This chain joins TRBV6-5 and TRBJ1-6; a weak D match, TRBD1 (6 bases). Sequencing used peripheral blood. The sequence came from a human donor with COVID-19, enrolled during active disease. The donor label of this sample is uncertain. CDR3 amino acids: CASRGHPRPPLHF. DNA of the CDR3: TGTGCCAGCAGGGGACATCCACGGCCACCCCTCCACTTT.